The subject of this entry is one TCR beta chain. The data stem from a study of T cells after yellow fever vaccination. Trimming took 5 bases from V and 8 from J; bases not matched to a gene: 11. This CDR3 is built from 15 residues. Germline V gives CDR1 DFQATT, CDR2 SNEGSKA (reference sequence). One entry per CDR3 protein results from TCRdb running MiXCR on the 5' RACE reads. The table shows 200,000 to 300,000 distinct CDR3 sequences, with approximately 12% occurring only once. Source: CD4+ T cells sorted from PBMCs, taken 45 days after the yellow fever booster vaccination. The TCR originated in a man aged 25 to 45 who received the YFV17D yellow fever vaccine. The rearrangement uses TRBV20-1 and TRBJ2-1; 11 nucleotides agree with TRBD2. CDR3 residues: CSALLAGGRFYEQFF. The CDR3 DNA follows: TGCAGTGCTTTGCTAGCGGGAGGCAGATTTTATGAGCAGTTCTTC.